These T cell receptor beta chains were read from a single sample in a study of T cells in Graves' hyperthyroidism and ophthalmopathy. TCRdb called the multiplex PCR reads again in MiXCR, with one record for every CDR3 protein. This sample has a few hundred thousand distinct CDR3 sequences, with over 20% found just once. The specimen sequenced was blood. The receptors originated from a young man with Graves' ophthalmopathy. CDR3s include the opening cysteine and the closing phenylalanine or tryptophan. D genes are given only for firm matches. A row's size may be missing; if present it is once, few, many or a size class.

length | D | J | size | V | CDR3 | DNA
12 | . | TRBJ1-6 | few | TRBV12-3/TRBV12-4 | CASSSLASPLHF | TGTGCCAGCAGCTCCTTGGCCTCACCCCTCCACTTT
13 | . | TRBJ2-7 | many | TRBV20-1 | CSAQGTPTYEQYF | TGCAGTGCTCAAGGGACTCCGACCTACGAGCAGTACTTC
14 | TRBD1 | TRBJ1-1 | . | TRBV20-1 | CSASDRGQGTEAFF | TGCAGTGCTAGTGACAGGGGACAGGGGACTGAAGCTTTCTTT
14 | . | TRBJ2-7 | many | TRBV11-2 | CASSLDPGDYEQYF | TGTGCCAGCAGCTTAGACCCGGGGGACTACGAGCAGTACTTC
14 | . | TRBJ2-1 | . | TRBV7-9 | CASSLQGGVNEQFF | TGTGCCAGCAGCTTGCAGGGGGGAGTCAATGAGCAGTTCTTC
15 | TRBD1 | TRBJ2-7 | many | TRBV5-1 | CASSPGTGLIYEQYF | TGCGCCAGCAGCCCCGGGACAGGCTTAATCTACGAGCAGTACTTC
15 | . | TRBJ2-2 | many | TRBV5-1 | CASSLDGSNTGELFF | TGCGCCAGCAGCTTGGACGGATCGAACACCGGGGAGCTGTTTTTT
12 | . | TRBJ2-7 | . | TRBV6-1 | CASRGNQYEQYF | TGTGCCAGCCGGGGCAACCAATACGAGCAGTACTTC
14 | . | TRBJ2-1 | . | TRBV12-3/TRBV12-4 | CASSRAGSYNEQFF | TGTGCCAGCAGCCGCGCGGGGAGCTACAATGAGCAGTTCTTC
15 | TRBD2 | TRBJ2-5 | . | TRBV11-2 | CASSLQLAGDGTQYF | TGTGCCAGCAGCTTACAACTAGCGGGAGACGGGACCCAGTACTTC
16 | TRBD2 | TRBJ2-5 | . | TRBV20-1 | CSARGELAGVPGTQYF | TGCAGTGCTAGAGGAGAACTAGCGGGAGTGCCAGGGACCCAGTACTTC
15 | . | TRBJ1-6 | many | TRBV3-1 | CASSQVFSGTSPLHF | TGTGCCAGCAGCCAAGTGTTCTCTGGTACTTCACCCCTCCACTTT
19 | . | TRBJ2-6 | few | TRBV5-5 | CASSWGTGFNPSGANVLTF | TGTGCCAGCAGCTGGGGAACAGGGTTCAACCCCTCTGGGGCCAACGTCCTGACTTTC
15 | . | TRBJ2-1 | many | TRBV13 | CASSLKATGPNEQFF | TGTGCCAGCAGCTTGAAGGCCACCGGTCCCAATGAGCAGTTCTTC
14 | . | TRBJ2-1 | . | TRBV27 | CASSRDFSYNEQFF | TGTGCCAGCAGCAGGGACTTCTCCTACAATGAGCAGTTCTTC
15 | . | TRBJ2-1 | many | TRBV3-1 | CASSPSRDAYNEQFF | TGTGCCAGCAGCCCTTCCCGGGACGCTTACAATGAGCAGTTCTTC
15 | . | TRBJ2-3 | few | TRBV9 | CASSVTGALTDTQYF | TGTGCCAGCAGCGTTACGGGAGCATTGACAGATACGCAGTATTTT